The next 14 T cell receptor beta chains were all read from a single sample in a study of CD8+ T cells in alopecia areata. The authors extracted RNA and reverse transcribed it into cDNA as the sequencing template. Produced via immunoSEQ multiplex PCR; TCRdb's table is partial and in-frame only. The data hold about 120,000 clones, with approximately 58% observed a single time. The specimen sequenced was CD4+ T cells sorted from blood. The receptors shown here come from a human donor in good health.

V is TRBV29-1 and J is TRBJ2-7; 10 bases are shared with TRBD1. This CDR3 is 12 amino acids long. Germline loops: CDR1 SQVTM, CDR2 ANQGSEA. Germline trimming cut 7 bases from V and 9 bases from J; bases unmatched to any gene: 9. In nucleotides, the CDR3 is TGCAGCGCGTCGGACAGGGGGGTTGGGCAGTACTTC. Residues: CSASDRGVGQYF.

J is TRBJ2-2 and V is TRBV11-2; D is uncertain. The CDR3 consists of 16 residues. CDR1 is SGHAT, CDR2 FQNNGV, per germline. V lost 0 bases, J lost 2 bases, and 10 bases lay in between. CDR3 in amino acids: CASSLDGRLNTGELFF. CDR3 bases: TGTGCCAGCAGCTTAGATGGACGGCTAAACACCGGGGAGCTGTTTTTT. Supplemented by reference TRBV11-2 and TRBJ2-2, the full variable domain reads EAGVAQSPRYKIIEKRQSVAFWCNPISGHATLYWYQQILGQGPKLLIQFQNNGVVDDSQLPKDRFSAERLKGVDSTLKIQPAKLEDSAVYLCASSLDGRLNTGELFFGEGSRLTVL.

V is TRBV29-1 and J is TRBJ1-1; a possible D gene is TRBD1 (6 bases). CDR1 is SQVTM and CDR2 is ANQGSEA in the germline V gene. V was clipped by 7 bases and J by 5 bases, with 20 bases between them. The CDR3 length is 14 residues. As DNA, the CDR3 is TGCAGCGCAAGAGAGGGGGGGCGAAGGACTGAAGCTTTCTTT. Encoded protein: CSAREGGRRTEAFF.

The chain carries TRBV27 and TRBJ2-7, with D perhaps matching TRBD2 (6 bases). Trimming stripped 7 bases from V and 2 bases from J, with 15 bases between. The germline V gene encodes CDR1 MNHEY and CDR2 SMNVEV (reference sequence). CDR3 length: 14 residues. The CDR3 loop reads CASTGQGEAYEQYF. DNA of the CDR3: TGTGCCAGCACCGGACAAGGGGAGGCCTACGAGCAGTACTTC.

The genes are TRBV30 and TRBJ2-1; D gene ambiguous. V was pared by 0 bases and J by 8 bases, with 11 bases between. The germline CDR1 and CDR2 sequences are GTSNPN and SVGIG (reference sequence). This CDR3 comprises 13 residues. CDR3 in amino acids: CAWSVKQIDEQFF. In nucleotides, the CDR3 is TGTGCCTGGAGTGTTAAGCAAATCGATGAGCAGTTCTTC.

This clone has more than one count but fewer than ten. The rearrangement uses TRBV29-1 and TRBJ1-1, with D possibly matching TRBD1 (5 bases). CDR1 is SQVTM, CDR2 ANQGSEA, per germline. There are 12 residues in the CDR3. The V end was cut by 6 bases, the J end by 4 bases, with 12 bases between. CDR3 sequence reads: CSVAGPSTEAFF. CDR3 DNA: TGCAGCGTAGCGGGGCCCAGCACTGAAGCTTTCTTT.

The chain uses TRBV5-4 and TRBJ2-1, with 16 positions matching TRBD2. V lost 3 bases and J lost 5; bases outside the gene matches: 5. This CDR3 is built from 17 residues. CDR1 SGHNT and CDR2 YYREEE come from the germline V gene (reference sequence). CDR3 amino acids: CASSSGTSGGVNNEQFF. CDR3 nucleotides: TGTGCCAGCAGCTCCGGGACTAGCGGGGGGGTTAACAATGAGCAGTTCTTC.

The genes are TRBV14 and TRBJ2-7; 7 bases are shared with TRBD1. Germline V lookup: CDR1 SGHDN, CDR2 FVKESK. J was trimmed by 3 bases and V by 4 bases; bases with no gene match: 3. The CDR3 sequence is 13 residues long. The CDR3 coding sequence is TGTGCCAGCAGCCGAAACAGGGGCTACGAGCAGTACTTC. This sequence encodes CASSRNRGYEQYF.

V is TRBV29-1 and J is TRBJ1-2, with D tentatively TRBD1 (5 bases). Germline values: CDR1 SQVTM, CDR2 ANQGSEA. The CDR3 loop spans 11 amino acids. V shed 6 bases and J shed 9 bases, with 14 bases lying between them. CDR3 DNA sequence: TGCAGCGTCTCCGGGACCAATAGCTACACCTTC. Translating it yields CSVSGTNSYTF. The complete variable domain, with remaining parts taken from reference TRBV29-1 and TRBJ1-2, reads SAVISQKPSRDICQRGTSLTIQCQVDSQVTMMFWYRQQPGQSLTLIATANQGSEATYESGFVIDKFPISRPNLTFSTLTVSNMSPEDSSIYLCSVSGTNSYTFGSGTRLTVV.

There are a few counts of this clone. J is TRBJ2-2 and V is TRBV5-6; 7 bases agree with TRBD1. Germline V gene lookup returns CDR1 SGHDT and CDR2 YYEEEE. CDR3 length: 15 residues. V shed 2 bases, J shed 7 bases, and the junction held 8 bases outside the gene matches. The CDR3 is CASSFKQGQGGELFF. CDR3 coding DNA: TGTGCCAGCAGCTTCAAACAGGGGCAAGGCGGGGAGCTGTTTTTT. The whole variable domain, filled in from reference TRBV5-6 and TRBJ2-2, reads DAGVTQSPTHLIKTRGQQVTLRCSPKSGHDTVSWYQQALGQGPQFIFQYYEEEERQRGNFPDRFSGHQFPNYSSELNVNALLLGDSALYLCASSFKQGQGGELFFGEGSRLTVL.

The chain combines TRBV19 with TRBJ1-6; 7 positions agree with TRBD1. CDR3 size: 17 residues. With V trimmed by 6 bases and J by 9 bases, 17 bases remained unmatched. CDR1 is LNHDA and CDR2 is SQIVND in the germline V gene (reference sequence). In DNA, the CDR3 is TGTGCCAGTAGGGGATCGACAGGGCTCGGAAGAACTTCACCCCTCCACTTT. Translated: CASRGSTGLGRTSPLHF. Together with reference TRBV19 and TRBJ1-6, the CDR3 gives the full variable domain: DGGITQSPKYLFRKEGQNVTLSCEQNLNHDAMYWYRQDPGQGLRLIYYSQIVNDFQKGDIAEGYSVSREKKESFPLTVTSAQKNPTAFYLCASRGSTGLGRTSPLHFGNGTRLTVT.

In this sample, this clone turned up once. The chain is built from TRBV6-5 and TRBJ2-1; D gene ambiguous. Per germline, CDR1 MNHEY and CDR2 SVGAGI. The CDR3 covers 14 residues. The V and J ends lost 6 bases and 2 bases respectively, with 11 bases between them. Here the CDR3 reads CASRRAITYNEQFF. The CDR3 nucleotides read TGTGCCAGCAGAAGGGCGATTACCTACAATGAGCAGTTCTTC.

This clone appeared a single time. The J gene is TRBJ2-2, the V gene TRBV30; 7 bases align to TRBD1. The germline CDR1 and CDR2 sequences are GTSNPN and SVGIG (reference sequence). The length of the CDR3 is 13 residues. Losses at the gene ends were 5 bases for V and 5 bases for J; bases not matched to a gene: 5. CDR3 amino acids: CAWATGKTGELFF. In DNA, the CDR3 is TGTGCCTGGGCGACAGGGAAGACCGGGGAGCTGTTTTTT.

This clone occurred once. The chain combines TRBV29-1 with TRBJ2-3; 13 bases match TRBD2. This CDR3 contains 15 residues. With V trimmed by 5 bases and J by 4 bases, 6 bases remained unmatched. From germline, CDR1 is SQVTM and CDR2 ANQGSEA. CDR3 DNA: TGCAGCGTTACTCGGACTAGCGGGGGTTCAGATACGCAGTATTTT. This translates into CSVTRTSGGSDTQYF.